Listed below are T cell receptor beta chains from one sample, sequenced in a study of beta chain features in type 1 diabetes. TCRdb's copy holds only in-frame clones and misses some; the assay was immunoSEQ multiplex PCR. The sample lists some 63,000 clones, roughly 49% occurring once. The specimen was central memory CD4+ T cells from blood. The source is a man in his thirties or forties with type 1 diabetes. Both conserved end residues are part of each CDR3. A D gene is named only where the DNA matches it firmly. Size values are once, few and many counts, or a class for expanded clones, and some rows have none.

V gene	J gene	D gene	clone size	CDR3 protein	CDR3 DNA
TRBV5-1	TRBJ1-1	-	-	CASSLSGVGTEAFF	TGCGCCAGCAGCTTGTCGGGGGTGGGAACTGAAGCTTTCTTT
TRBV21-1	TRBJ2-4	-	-	CASSLRDRAFDIAKNIQYF	TGTGCCAGCAGCCTCCGGGACAGGGCCTTCGACATAGCCAAAAACATTCAGTACTTC
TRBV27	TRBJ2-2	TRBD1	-	CASNPGQGRTGELFF	TGTGCCAGCAATCCGGGACAGGGGAGGACCGGGGAGCTGTTTTTT
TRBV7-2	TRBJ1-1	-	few	CASTQMGGGTEAFF	TGTGCCAGCACCCAGATGGGGGGAGGCACTGAAGCTTTCTTT
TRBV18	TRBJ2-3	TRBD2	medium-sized	CASSPPRLAGVQRTDTQYF	TGTGCCAGCTCACCACCGCGGCTAGCGGGAGTGCAACGCACAGATACGCAGTATTTT
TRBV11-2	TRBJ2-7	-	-	CASRHWGTPYEQYF	TGTGCCAGCAGACACTGGGGGACACCCTACGAGCAGTACTTC
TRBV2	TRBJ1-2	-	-	CASTRVDYGYTF	TGTGCCAGCACCAGGGTAGACTATGGCTACACCTTC
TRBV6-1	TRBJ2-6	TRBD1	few	CASRESGTGSANVLTF	TGTGCCAGCAGAGAATCCGGGACAGGGTCGGCCAACGTCCTGACTTTC
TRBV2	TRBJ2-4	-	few	CASSEIGPKRNIQYF	TGTGCCAGCAGTGAAATAGGCCCCAAGCGAAACATTCAGTACTTC
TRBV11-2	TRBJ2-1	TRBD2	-	CASSPAGGRKYQFF	TGTGCCAGCAGCCCCGCGGGGGGGCGCAAGTATCAGTTCTTC
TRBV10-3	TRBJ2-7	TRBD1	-	CAISGDRGLHEQYF	TGTGCCATCAGTGGGGACAGGGGGCTCCACGAGCAGTACTTC
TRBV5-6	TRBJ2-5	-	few	CASRTGTYQETQYF	TGTGCCAGCAGAACCGGGACATACCAAGAGACCCAGTACTTC
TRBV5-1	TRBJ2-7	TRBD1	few	CASSLQGLTYEQYF	TGCGCCAGCAGCTTACAGGGGCTCACCTACGAGCAGTACTTC
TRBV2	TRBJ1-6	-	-	CASSVEQGSNSPLHF	TGTGCCAGCAGTGTGGAGCAGGGAAGTAATTCACCCCTCCACTTT
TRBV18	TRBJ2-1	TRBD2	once	CASSPLLRENEQFF	TGTGCCAGCTCACCCCTTTTGCGGGAGAATGAGCAGTTCTTC
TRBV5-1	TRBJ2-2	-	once	CASSLVTLNTGELFF	TGCGCCAGCAGCTTAGTTACACTAAACACCGGGGAGCTGTTTTTT
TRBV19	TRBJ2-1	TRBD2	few	CASSIVAGGNEQFF	TGTGCCAGTAGTATCGTAGCGGGAGGGAATGAGCAGTTCTTC
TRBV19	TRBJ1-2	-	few	CASSIPLLQGLGYGYTF	TGTGCCAGTAGTATACCACTCTTACAGGGTCTCGGCTATGGCTACACCTTC
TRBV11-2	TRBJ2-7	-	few	CASSLYSGNYEQYF	TGTGCCAGCAGCTTATACTCAGGCAACTACGAGCAGTACTTC
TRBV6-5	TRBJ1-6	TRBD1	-	CASSYIGQGVSPLHF	TGTGCCAGCAGTTACATCGGACAGGGGGTTTCACCCCTCCACTTT
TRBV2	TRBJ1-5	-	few	CASHYRAGNQPQHF	TGTGCCAGCCATTATCGAGCGGGCAATCAGCCCCAGCATTTT
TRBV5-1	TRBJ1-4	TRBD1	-	CASSSGQGDEKLFF	TGCGCCAGCAGCTCCGGACAGGGGGATGAAAAACTGTTTTTT
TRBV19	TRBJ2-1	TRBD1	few	CASSIGGGRYNEQFF	TGTGCCAGTAGTATAGGAGGGGGCCGATACAATGAGCAGTTCTTC
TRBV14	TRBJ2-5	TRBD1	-	CASSSLLFGQGETQYF	TGTGCCAGCAGCTCCCTCTTATTCGGACAGGGTGAGACCCAGTACTTC
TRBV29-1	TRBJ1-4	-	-	CSVEDLRGGKLFF	TGCAGCGTTGAAGATCTGCGCGGGGGAAAACTGTTTTTT
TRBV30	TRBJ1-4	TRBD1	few	CAWRPGTGLEKLFF	TGTGCCTGGAGACCCGGGACAGGGCTTGAAAAACTGTTTTTT
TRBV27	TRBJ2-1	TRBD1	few	CASSASGTGGRQGQFF	TGTGCCAGCAGTGCGTCCGGGACAGGGGGCCGACAGGGGCAGTTCTTC
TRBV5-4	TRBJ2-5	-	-	CASSLTDRRETQYF	TGTGCCAGCAGCTTGACGGACAGACGGGAGACCCAGTACTTC
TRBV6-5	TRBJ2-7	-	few	CASSYTGSYEQYF	TGTGCCAGCAGTTACACAGGGTCCTACGAGCAGTACTTC
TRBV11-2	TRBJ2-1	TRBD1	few	CASSFTGTGVRNEQFF	TGTGCCAGCAGCTTCACCGGGACAGGGGTTCGGAATGAGCAGTTCTTC
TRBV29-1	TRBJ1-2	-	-	CSVARGYGYTF	TGCAGCGTTGCTCGGGGGTATGGCTACACCTTC
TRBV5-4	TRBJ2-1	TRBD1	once	CASSTTRDSDSNEQFF	TGTGCCAGCAGCACAACCCGGGACAGCGACTCGAATGAGCAGTTCTTC
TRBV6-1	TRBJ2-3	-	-	CANSERWRGGF	TGTGCCAACAGTGAAAGGTGGCGAGGTGGTTTT
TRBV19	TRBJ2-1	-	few	CASSIIQGFNNEQFF	TGTGCCAGTAGTATAATCCAGGGGTTTAACAATGAGCAGTTCTTC
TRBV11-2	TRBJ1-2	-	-	CASSFPSGEGYTF	TGTGCCAGCAGCTTCCCGTCAGGGGAGGGCTACACCTTC
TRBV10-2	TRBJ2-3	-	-	CASSSLGRARTDTQYF	TGCGCCAGCAGCTCTTTAGGCAGGGCCCGCACAGATACGCAGTATTTT
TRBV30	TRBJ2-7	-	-	CAWSVGRRNEQYF	TGTGCCTGGAGTGTAGGGAGGAGGAACGAGCAGTACTTC
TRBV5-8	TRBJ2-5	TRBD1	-	CASSDWTGKETQYF	TGTGCCAGCAGCGACTGGACAGGGAAAGAGACCCAGTACTTC
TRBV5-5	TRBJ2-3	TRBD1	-	CASSWGRGQTRATQYF	TGTGCCAGCAGTTGGGGTAGGGGACAGACTCGGGCTACGCAGTATTTT
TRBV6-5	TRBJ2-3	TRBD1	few	CASSYERTGTTQYF	TGTGCCAGCAGTTACGAAAGGACAGGGACTACGCAGTATTTT
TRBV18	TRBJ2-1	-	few	CASSPPARGSYNEQFF	TGTGCCAGCTCACCACCGGCCAGGGGCTCCTACAATGAGCAGTTCTTC
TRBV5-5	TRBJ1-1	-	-	CASSLGGASTEAFF	TGTGCCAGCAGCTTAGGGGGGGCCAGCACTGAAGCTTTCTTT
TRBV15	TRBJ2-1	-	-	CATSSSTGGKYNEQFF	TGTGCCACCAGCAGCTCAACGGGGGGCAAATACAATGAGCAGTTCTTC
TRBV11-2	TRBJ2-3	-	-	CASSLLGHFTDTQYF	TGTGCCAGCAGCTTACTCGGACACTTCACAGATACGCAGTATTTT